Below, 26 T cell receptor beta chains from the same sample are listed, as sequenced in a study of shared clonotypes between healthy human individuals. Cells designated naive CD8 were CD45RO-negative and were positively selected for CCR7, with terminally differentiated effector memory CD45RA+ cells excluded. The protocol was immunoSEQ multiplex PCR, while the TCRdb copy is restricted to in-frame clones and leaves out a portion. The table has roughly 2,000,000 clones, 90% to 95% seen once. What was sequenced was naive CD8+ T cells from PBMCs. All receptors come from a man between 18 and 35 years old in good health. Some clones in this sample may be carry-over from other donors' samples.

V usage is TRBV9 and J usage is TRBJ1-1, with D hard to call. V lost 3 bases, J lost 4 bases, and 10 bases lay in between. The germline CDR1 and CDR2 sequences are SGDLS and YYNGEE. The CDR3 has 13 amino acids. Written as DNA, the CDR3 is TGTGCCAGCAGCGCGGACGGCCCCACTGAAGCTTTCTTT. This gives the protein CASSADGPTEAFF.

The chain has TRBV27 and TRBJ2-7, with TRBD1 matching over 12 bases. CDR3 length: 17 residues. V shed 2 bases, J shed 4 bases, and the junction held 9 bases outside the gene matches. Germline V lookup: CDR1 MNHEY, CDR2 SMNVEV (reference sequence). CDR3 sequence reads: CASSLRGQGAEGYEQYF. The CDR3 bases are TGTGCCAGCAGTTTAAGGGGACAGGGGGCTGAGGGGTACGAGCAGTACTTC.

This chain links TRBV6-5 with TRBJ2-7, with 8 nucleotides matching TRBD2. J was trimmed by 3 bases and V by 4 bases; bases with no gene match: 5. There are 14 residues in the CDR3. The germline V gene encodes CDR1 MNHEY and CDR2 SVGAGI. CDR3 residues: CASSWTSQDYEQYF. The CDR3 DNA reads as TGTGCCAGCAGTTGGACTAGCCAAGACTACGAGCAGTACTTC.

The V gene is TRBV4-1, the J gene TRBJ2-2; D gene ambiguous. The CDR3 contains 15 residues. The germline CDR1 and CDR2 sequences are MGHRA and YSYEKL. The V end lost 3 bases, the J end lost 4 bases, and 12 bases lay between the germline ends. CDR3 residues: CASSQPGWGTGELFF. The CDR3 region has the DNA TGCGCCAGCAGCCAGCCCGGATGGGGCACCGGGGAGCTGTTTTTT.

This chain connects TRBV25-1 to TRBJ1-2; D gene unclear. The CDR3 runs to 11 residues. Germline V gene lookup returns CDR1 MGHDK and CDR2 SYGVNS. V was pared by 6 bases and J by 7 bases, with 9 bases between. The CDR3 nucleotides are TGTGCCAGCAGGGGTGACATTGGCTACACCTTC. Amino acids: CASRGDIGYTF.

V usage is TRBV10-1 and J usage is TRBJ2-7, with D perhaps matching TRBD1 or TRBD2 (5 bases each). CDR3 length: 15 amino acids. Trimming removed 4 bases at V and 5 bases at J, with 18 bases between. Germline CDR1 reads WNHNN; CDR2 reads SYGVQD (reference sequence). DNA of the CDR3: TGCGCCAGCAGTGCCGGGTCCGGGGCCTTCGACGAGCAGTACTTC. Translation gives CASSAGSGAFDEQYF.

CDR3 DNA sequence: TGTGCCAGCAACACCGGGGGGGGAGGGAACACTGAAGCTTTCTTT. It encodes CASNTGGGGNTEAFF. This chain links TRBV27 with TRBJ1-1, with a possible D match to TRBD1 (5 bases). The V and J ends lost 7 bases and 1 base respectively, with 16 bases between them. Per the germline V gene, CDR1 is MNHEY and CDR2 is SMNVEV (reference sequence). The length of the CDR3 is 15 residues.

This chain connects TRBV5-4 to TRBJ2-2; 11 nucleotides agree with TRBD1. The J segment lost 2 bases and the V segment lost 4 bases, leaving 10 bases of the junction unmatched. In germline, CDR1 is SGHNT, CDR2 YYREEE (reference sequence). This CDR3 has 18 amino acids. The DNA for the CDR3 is TGTGCCAGCAGCCACGTAACTGGGACAGGGGGTAACACCGGGGAGCTGTTTTTT. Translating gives CASSHVTGTGGNTGELFF.

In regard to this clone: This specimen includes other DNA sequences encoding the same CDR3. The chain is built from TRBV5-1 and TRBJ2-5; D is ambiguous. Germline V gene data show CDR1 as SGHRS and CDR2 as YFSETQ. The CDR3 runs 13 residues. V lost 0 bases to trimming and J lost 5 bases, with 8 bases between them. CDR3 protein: CASSLVFGETQYF. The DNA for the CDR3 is TGCGCCAGCAGCTTGGTCTTTGGTGAGACCCAGTACTTC.

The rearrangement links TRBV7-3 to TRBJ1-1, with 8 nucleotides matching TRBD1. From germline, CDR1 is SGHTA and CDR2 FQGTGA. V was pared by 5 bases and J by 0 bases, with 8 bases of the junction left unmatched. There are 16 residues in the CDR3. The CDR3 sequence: CASSGGDRPLNTEAFF. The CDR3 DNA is TGTGCCAGCAGCGGCGGGGACAGGCCATTGAACACTGAAGCTTTCTTT.

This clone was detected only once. The CDR3 loop is CASSQGQGTEAFF. The CDR3 region has the DNA TGCGCCAGCAGCCAAGGCCAGGGAACTGAAGCTTTCTTT. The J gene is TRBJ1-1, the V gene TRBV4-1; a possible D gene is TRBD1 (5 bases). The CDR3 consists of 13 residues. V lost 1 base and J 5 bases, leaving 8 bases between the germline ends. Germline-derived CDR1 and CDR2 are MGHRA and YSYEKL.

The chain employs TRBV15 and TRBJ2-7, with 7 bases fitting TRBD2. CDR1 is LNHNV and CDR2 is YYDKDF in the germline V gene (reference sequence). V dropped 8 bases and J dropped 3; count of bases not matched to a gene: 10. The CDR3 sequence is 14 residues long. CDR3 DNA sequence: TGTGCCACCTCTCCCCGGGGAGGGAACTACGAGCAGTACTTC. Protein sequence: CATSPRGGNYEQYF.

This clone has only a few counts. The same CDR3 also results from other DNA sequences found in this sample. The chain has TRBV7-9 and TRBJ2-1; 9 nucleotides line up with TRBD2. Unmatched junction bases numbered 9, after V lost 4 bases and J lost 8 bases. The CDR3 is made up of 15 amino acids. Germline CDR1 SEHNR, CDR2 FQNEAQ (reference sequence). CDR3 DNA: TGTGCCAGCAGCTCAACCAGCGGGAGGAGCTATGAGCAGTTCTTC. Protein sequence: CASSSTSGRSYEQFF.

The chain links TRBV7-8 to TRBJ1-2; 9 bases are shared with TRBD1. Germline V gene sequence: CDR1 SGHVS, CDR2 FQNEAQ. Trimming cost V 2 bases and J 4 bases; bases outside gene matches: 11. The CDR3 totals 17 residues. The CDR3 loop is CASSLLSRTGEIYGYTF. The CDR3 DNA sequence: TGTGCCAGCAGCTTACTGTCACGGACAGGGGAGATCTATGGCTACACCTTC.

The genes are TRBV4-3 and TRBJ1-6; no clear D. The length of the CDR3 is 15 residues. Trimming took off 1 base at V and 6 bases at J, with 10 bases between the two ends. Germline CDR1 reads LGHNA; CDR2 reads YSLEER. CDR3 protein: CASSQAVRGNSPLHF. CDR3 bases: TGCGCCAGCAGCCAAGCGGTTCGGGGTAATTCACCCCTCCACTTT.

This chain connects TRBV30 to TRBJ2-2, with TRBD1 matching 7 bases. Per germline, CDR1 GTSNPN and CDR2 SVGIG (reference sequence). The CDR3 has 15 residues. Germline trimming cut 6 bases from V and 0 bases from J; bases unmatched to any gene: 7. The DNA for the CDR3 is TGTGCCTGCCCTGGGACAGAATCGAACACCGGGGAGCTGTTTTTT. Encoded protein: CACPGTESNTGELFF.

CDR3 loop: CASSSLTSGETLAKNIQYF. The CDR3 DNA reads as TGCGCCAGCAGCTCCCTGACTAGCGGGGAAACCCTAGCCAAAAACATTCAGTACTTC. The chain couples TRBV5-1 to TRBJ2-4; 11 bases match TRBD2. This CDR3 region has 19 residues. The germline V gene has CDR1 SGHRS and CDR2 YFSETQ. With 3 bases clipped from V and 0 bases from J, the junction kept 11 bases outside the gene matches.

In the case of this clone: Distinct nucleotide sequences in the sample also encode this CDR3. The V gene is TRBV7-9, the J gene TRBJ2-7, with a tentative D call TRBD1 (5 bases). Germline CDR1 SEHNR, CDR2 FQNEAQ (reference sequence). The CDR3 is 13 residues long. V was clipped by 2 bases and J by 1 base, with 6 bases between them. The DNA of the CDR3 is TGTGCCAGCAGCTTAAAGGGGTCCTACGAGCAGTACTTC. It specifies CASSLKGSYEQYF.

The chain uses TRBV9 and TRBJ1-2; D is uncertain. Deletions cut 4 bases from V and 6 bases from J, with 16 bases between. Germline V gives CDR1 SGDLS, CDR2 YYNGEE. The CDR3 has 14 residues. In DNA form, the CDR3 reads TGTGCCAGCAGCACGCGAAGCCCAGTAGATGGCTACACCTTC. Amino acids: CASSTRSPVDGYTF.

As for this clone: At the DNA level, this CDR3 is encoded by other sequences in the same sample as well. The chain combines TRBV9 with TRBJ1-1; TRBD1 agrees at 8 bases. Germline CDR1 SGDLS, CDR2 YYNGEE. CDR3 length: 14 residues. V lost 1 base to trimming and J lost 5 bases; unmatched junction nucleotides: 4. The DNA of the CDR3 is TGTGCCAGCAGCGTACAGGGGGCTGGGACTGAAGCTTTCTTT. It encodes CASSVQGAGTEAFF.

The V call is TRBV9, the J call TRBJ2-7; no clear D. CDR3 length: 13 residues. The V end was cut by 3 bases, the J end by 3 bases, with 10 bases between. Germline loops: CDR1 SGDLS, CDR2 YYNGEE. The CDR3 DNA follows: TGTGCCAGCAGCGCTCAATCAGGCTACGAGCAGTACTTC. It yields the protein CASSAQSGYEQYF.

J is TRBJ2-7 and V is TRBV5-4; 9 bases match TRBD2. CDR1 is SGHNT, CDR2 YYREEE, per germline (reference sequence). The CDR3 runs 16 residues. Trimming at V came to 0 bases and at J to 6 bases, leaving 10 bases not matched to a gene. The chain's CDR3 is CASSLVLAGFFSEQYF. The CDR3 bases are TGTGCCAGCAGCTTGGTTCTAGCGGGATTCTTTTCCGAGCAGTACTTC.

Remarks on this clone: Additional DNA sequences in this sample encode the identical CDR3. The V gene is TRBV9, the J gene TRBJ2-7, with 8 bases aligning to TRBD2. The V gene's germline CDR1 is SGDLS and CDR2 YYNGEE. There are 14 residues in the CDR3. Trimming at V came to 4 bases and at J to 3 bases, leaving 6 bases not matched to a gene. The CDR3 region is CASSPTSGGYEQYF. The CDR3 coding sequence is TGTGCCAGCAGCCCCACGAGCGGGGGCTACGAGCAGTACTTC.

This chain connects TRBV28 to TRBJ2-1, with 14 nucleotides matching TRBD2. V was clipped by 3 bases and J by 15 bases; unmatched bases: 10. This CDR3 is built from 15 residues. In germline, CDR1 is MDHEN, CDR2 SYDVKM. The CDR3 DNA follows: TGTGCCAGCAGTTTGAGGGGACTAGCGGGAGTGGAGGGGTTCTTC. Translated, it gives CASSLRGLAGVEGFF.

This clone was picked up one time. The chain's CDR3 is CASGGTAANQPQHF. The CDR3 DNA follows: TGTGCCAGCGGGGGGACAGCGGCCAATCAGCCCCAGCATTTT. This chain joins TRBV9 and TRBJ1-5; 7 bases line up with TRBD1. This CDR3 has 14 amino acids. The germline V gene encodes CDR1 SGDLS and CDR2 YYNGEE. The ends lost 7 bases at V and 3 bases at J; junction bases unmatched: 7. Supplemented by reference TRBV9 and TRBJ1-5, the full variable domain reads DSGVTQTPKHLITATGQRVTLRCSPRSGDLSVYWYQQSLDQGLQFLIQYYNGEERAKGNILERFSAQQFPDLHSELNLSSLELGDSALYFCASGGTAANQPQHFGDGTRLSIL.

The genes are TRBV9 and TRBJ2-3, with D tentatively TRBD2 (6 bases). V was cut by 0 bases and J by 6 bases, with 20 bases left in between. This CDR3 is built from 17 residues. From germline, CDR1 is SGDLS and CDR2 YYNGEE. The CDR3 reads CASSVESGTGWADTQYF. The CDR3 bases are TGTGCCAGCAGCGTAGAGTCCGGGACTGGATGGGCGGATACGCAGTATTTT.